Each of the 27 T cell receptor beta chains below was sequenced from the same sample in a study of blood T cell repertoires in COVID-19. Generated by immunoSEQ multiplex PCR, the TCRdb table keeps only in-frame clones and is missing some. The sample contains more than 200,000 clones, 88% of which appear only once. The sample taken for sequencing was peripheral blood. The receptors were gathered from a middle-aged woman who had recovered from COVID-19.

The CDR3 protein is CAWRTSAQGGEKLFF. In DNA form, the CDR3 reads TGTGCCTGGAGAACGTCCGCCCAGGGAGGCGAAAAACTGTTTTTT. This chain joins TRBV30 and TRBJ1-4; tentatively, D is TRBD1 (5 bases). This CDR3 has 15 residues. Trimming cost V 3 bases and J 8 bases, with 19 bases left between them. The V gene's germline CDR1 is GTSNPN and CDR2 SVGIG (reference sequence).

This chain joins TRBV29-1 and TRBJ2-3; 7 bases map to TRBD1. The CDR3 extends over 14 amino acids. Germline V gene data show CDR1 as SQVTM and CDR2 as ANQGSEA. V was clipped by 7 bases and J by 8 bases; unmatched bases: 15. As DNA, the CDR3 is TGCAGCGGCATAACAGGGGTGGTTCAAGGTACGCAGTATTTT. This gives the protein CSGITGVVQGTQYF.

This clone was counted only a few times. This chain links TRBV5-1 with TRBJ2-7; 9 bases map to TRBD1. CDR3 length equals 17 residues. The ends lost 4 bases at V and 0 bases at J; junction bases unmatched: 11. CDR1 and CDR2 (germline): SGHRS, YFSETQ. CDR3 in amino acids: CASSLGTGNRLSYEQYF. The DNA for the CDR3 is TGCGCCAGCAGCCTAGGGACAGGGAACAGGCTCTCCTACGAGCAGTACTTC.

V and J are TRBV5-1 and TRBJ2-1, with TRBD1 matching 8 bases. The V segment lost 3 bases and the J segment 3 bases; nucleotides outside the gene matches: 8. The CDR3 contains 16 residues. Germline CDR1 and CDR2: SGHRS and YFSETQ. The CDR3 DNA is TGCGCCAGCAGCTCGCGCAGGGGGCAGGGCTACAATGAGCAGTTCTTC. Amino acid sequence: CASSSRRGQGYNEQFF.

The V gene is TRBV5-6, the J gene TRBJ2-7, with TRBD1 as a possible D gene (5 bases). The CDR3 is 15 residues long. CDR1 is SGHDT, CDR2 YYEEEE, per germline. The V and J ends lost 2 bases and 5 bases respectively, with 17 bases between them. CDR3 amino acids: CASSFRAGRVHEQYF. The CDR3 region has the DNA TGTGCCAGCAGCTTCCGGGCCGGCAGGGTCCACGAGCAGTACTTC.

The genes are TRBV21-1 and TRBJ2-7; the DNA was not compared with TRBD2, the D call given in the table. TRBV21-1 is deemed a pseudogene. CDR3 size: 17 residues. CDR3 coding DNA: TGTGCCAGCAGCAAAGTTAAGCTAGCGGGAGGCTCGGGGGAGCAGTACTTC. Its translation is CASSKVKLAGGSGEQYF.

The chain is built from TRBV19 and TRBJ1-5; D remains unclear. Trimming shortened V by 5 bases and J by 1 base, and 9 bases separated the two germline ends. Per germline, CDR1 LNHDA and CDR2 SQIVND (reference sequence). This CDR3 contains 14 residues. CDR3 sequence reads: CASSPRGSNQPQHF. CDR3 in DNA: TGTGCCAGTAGTCCCCGTGGCAGCAATCAGCCCCAGCATTTT.

CDR3 amino acids: CASSPPRGNSGNTIYF. DNA of the CDR3: TGTGCCAGCAGCCCCCCACGAGGTAACTCCGGAAACACCATATATTTT. The gene calls are TRBV9 and TRBJ1-3, with no clear D. This CDR3 has 16 amino acids. The germline V gene encodes CDR1 SGDLS and CDR2 YYNGEE. V was clipped by 4 bases and J by 4 bases, with 18 bases between them.

In this sample, this clone turned up once. The rearrangement joins TRBV7-9 to TRBJ2-3, with TRBD2 identical over 8 bases. Trimming took 2 bases from V and 5 from J; bases not matched to a gene: 9. Germline V CDR1 and CDR2: SEHNR, FQNEAQ (reference sequence). There are 16 residues in the CDR3. CDR3 sequence (DNA): TGTGCCAGCAGCTTATTAGGAAGCGGGAGATTAGATACGCAGTATTTT. This codes for CASSLLGSGRLDTQYF.

The V and J genes are TRBV7-2 and TRBJ2-3, with 10 positions matching TRBD2. Trimming at V came to 5 bases and at J to 1 base, leaving 6 bases not matched to a gene. Germline CDR1 and CDR2: SGHTA and FQGNSA. CDR3 size: 16 residues. In nucleotides, the CDR3 is TGTGCCAGCAGCCCCACCAGCGGGGGGGGCACAGATACGCAGTATTTT. Translation gives CASSPTSGGGTDTQYF. The whole variable domain, remainder taken from reference TRBV7-2 and TRBJ2-3, is GAGVSQSPSNKVTEKGKDVELRCDPISGHTALYWYRQSLGQGLEFLIYFQGNSAPDKSGLPSDRFSAERTGGSVSTLTIQRTQQEDSAVYLCASSPTSGGGTDTQYFGPGTRLTVL.

The chain carries TRBV4-1 and TRBJ2-1, with 11 bases that match TRBD2. From germline, CDR1 is MGHRA and CDR2 YSYEKL. The V segment lost 3 bases and the J segment 6 bases; nucleotides outside the gene matches: 7. This CDR3 is 16 amino acids long. Written as DNA, the CDR3 is TGCGCCAGCAGCCATCGACTAGCGGGAACCCTCAATGAGCAGTTCTTC. It specifies CASSHRLAGTLNEQFF.

The chain carries TRBV7-9 and TRBJ2-1; 8 bases line up with TRBD2. Trimming at V came to 4 bases and at J to 5 bases, leaving 7 bases not matched to a gene. The CDR3 sequence is 15 residues long. Germline-derived CDR1 and CDR2 are SEHNR and FQNEAQ (reference sequence). The CDR3 DNA reads TGTGCCAGCAGCTCGAGCGGGAGACCAGACAATGAGCAGTTCTTC. Translating it yields CASSSSGRPDNEQFF.

The rearrangement joins TRBV6-6 to TRBJ2-5; 9 nucleotides line up with TRBD1. Looked up from germline, CDR1 is MNHNY and CDR2 is SVGAGI (reference sequence). The CDR3 is 14 residues long. V shed 2 bases, J shed 5 bases, and the junction held 3 bases outside the gene matches. CDR3 protein: CASSYRDRVETQYF. CDR3 sequence (DNA): TGTGCCAGCAGTTACCGGGACAGGGTGGAGACCCAGTACTTC.

V gene TRBV7-2 combines with J gene TRBJ2-1; TRBD2 agrees at 10 bases. The V gene's germline CDR1 is SGHTA and CDR2 FQGNSA. This CDR3 spans 15 amino acids. The ends lost 5 bases at V and 6 bases at J; junction bases unmatched: 7. The CDR3 loop reads CASSPGTSAGNEQFF. Written as DNA, the CDR3 is TGTGCCAGCAGCCCGGGGACTAGCGCAGGCAATGAGCAGTTCTTC.

The genes are TRBV7-3 and TRBJ2-5; 8 nucleotides align to TRBD1. The CDR3 totals 15 residues. Losses at the gene ends were 2 bases for V and 5 bases for J; bases not matched to a gene: 7. Germline values: CDR1 SGHTA, CDR2 FQGTGA. The CDR3 coding sequence is TGTGCCAGCAGCTTAGCAGGGGGCGCGTGGGAGACCCAGTACTTC. This codes for CASSLAGGAWETQYF.

The CDR3 loop is CASSRTSGEQYF. Here the CDR3 DNA reads TGTGCCAGCTCACGAACTAGCGGCGAGCAGTACTTC. This chain uses TRBV18 with TRBJ2-7; 8 bases are a match to TRBD2. The CDR3 is 12 amino acids. V dropped 4 bases and J dropped 6; count of bases not matched to a gene: 2. CDR1 and CDR2 from the germline V gene are KGHSH and LQKENI.

The V call is TRBV7-2, the J call TRBJ1-6, with TRBD1 matching 8 bases. CDR1 SGHTA and CDR2 FQGNSA come from the germline V gene. J lost 10 bases, V lost 7 bases, and 15 bases had no gene match. The CDR3 length is 16 residues. The CDR3 sequence is CASTLNSGTGLSPLHF. DNA of the CDR3: TGTGCCAGCACCCTAAACTCCGGGACAGGTTTATCACCCCTCCACTTT.

The CDR3 loop is CASSSHSLANQETQYF. CDR3 sequence (DNA): TGTGCCAGCAGCTCCCACTCTCTAGCGAACCAAGAGACCCAGTACTTC. The rearrangement joins TRBV3-1 (or the pseudogene TRBV3-2) to TRBJ2-5; a possible D gene is TRBD2 (6 bases). V lost 5 bases to trimming and J lost 0 bases, with 16 bases between them. The CDR3 is 16 residues long. Germline V gene lookup returns CDR1 LGHDT and CDR2 YNNKEL (reference sequence).

V and J are TRBV30 and TRBJ2-1; 11 bases match TRBD2. J gave up 12 bases and V 2 bases, and 12 bases lay outside the gene matches. The CDR3 sequence is 15 residues long. The germline gives CDR1 GTSNPN, CDR2 SVGIG (reference sequence). The DNA for the CDR3 is TGTGCCTGGAGTTTAACTAGCGGGGGAGTCGGCGGGCAGTTCTTC. It yields the protein CAWSLTSGGVGGQFF.

This chain joins TRBV29-1 and TRBJ2-5; D possibly corresponds to TRBD2 (6 bases). The CDR3 sequence is 12 residues long. The germline CDR1 and CDR2 sequences are SQVTM and ANQGSEA. V was trimmed by 6 bases and J by 5 bases, leaving 13 bases between them. CDR3 amino acids: CSVNGSPETQYF. The CDR3 bases are TGCAGCGTCAACGGGAGTCCGGAGACCCAGTACTTC. Looking up the rest from reference TRBV29-1 and TRBJ2-5 gives the full variable domain: SAVISQKPSRDICQRGTSLTIQCQVDSQVTMMFWYRQQPGQSLTLIATANQGSEATYESGFVIDKFPISRPNLTFSTLTVSNMSPEDSSIYLCSVNGSPETQYFGPGTRLLVL.

This rearrangement joins TRBV7-2 to TRBJ2-5, with TRBD2 identical over 16 bases. The CDR3 contains 18 residues. J gave up 2 bases and V 1 base, and 4 bases lay outside the gene matches. Germline V CDR1 and CDR2: SGHTA, FQGNSA. The chain's CDR3 is CASSLGGTSGGGQETQYF. The CDR3 bases are TGTGCCAGCAGCTTAGGTGGGACTAGCGGGGGGGGACAAGAGACCCAGTACTTC.

The table lists this clone with a count of one. V usage is TRBV25-1 and J usage is TRBJ2-2; the D is unclear. V was shortened by 7 bases and J by 0 bases, with 6 bases between the two germline ends. CDR3 length equals 13 residues. Germline V lookup: CDR1 MGHDK, CDR2 SYGVNS. The CDR3 nucleotides read TGTGCCAGCACCTCTACGAACACCGGGGAGCTGTTTTTT. It yields the protein CASTSTNTGELFF.

The chain recombines TRBV6-6 with TRBJ2-1; D not resolved. Germline values: CDR1 MNHNY, CDR2 SVGAGI (reference sequence). The V end was cut by 6 bases, the J end by 3 bases, with 3 bases between. This CDR3 spans 11 amino acids. CDR3 sequence (DNA): TGTGCCAGCAGCAACTACAATGAGCAGTTCTTC. Translated, it gives CASSNYNEQFF.

To note about this clone: The junction departs from germline at one end; a sequencing error may be responsible. This chain connects TRBV6-6 to TRBJ1-2; 7 nucleotides align to TRBD1. This CDR3 spans 10 amino acids. Germline CDR1 is MNHNY and CDR2 is SVGAGI (reference sequence). The CDR3 DNA is TGTGCCAGCAGTCGGGACAGCCCCTGCTTC. It codes for CASSRDSPCF.

The rearrangement links TRBV14 to TRBJ1-6; 7 positions agree with TRBD1. The V gene end was trimmed by 1 base and the J gene end by 9 bases; junction bases not matched to a gene: 9. CDR3 length equals 16 residues. Germline CDR1 is SGHDN and CDR2 is FVKESK. The CDR3 here is CASSQVLRQGVSPLHF. The CDR3 DNA sequence: TGTGCCAGCAGCCAAGTACTCCGGCAGGGGGTTTCACCCCTCCACTTT.

The chain is built from TRBV7-2 and TRBJ2-5; 7 bases align to TRBD2. The germline gives CDR1 SGHTA, CDR2 FQGNSA. Unmatched junction bases numbered 10, after V lost 5 bases and J lost 7 bases. The CDR3 has 14 amino acids. The CDR3, as DNA: TGTGCCAGCAGCGCCCGCTGGGGGAGGGGGACCCAGTACTTC. This encodes CASSARWGRGTQYF. The full variable domain, its missing parts supplied by reference TRBV7-2 and TRBJ2-5, is GAGVSQSPSNKVTEKGKDVELRCDPISGHTALYWYRQSLGQGLEFLIYFQGNSAPDKSGLPSDRFSAERTGGSVSTLTIQRTQQEDSAVYLCASSARWGRGTQYFGPGTRLLVL.

The gene calls are TRBV19 and TRBJ2-2; 8 bases align to TRBD1. J lost 1 base, V lost 6 bases, and 1 base had no gene match. CDR1 is LNHDA, CDR2 SQIVND, per germline (reference sequence). The CDR3 has 14 residues. CDR3 sequence: CASRDRVNTGELFF. CDR3 DNA: TGTGCCAGTAGGGACAGGGTGAACACCGGGGAGCTGTTTTTT. Looking up the rest from reference TRBV19 and TRBJ2-2 gives the full variable domain: DGGITQSPKYLFRKEGQNVTLSCEQNLNHDAMYWYRQDPGQGLRLIYYSQIVNDFQKGDIAEGYSVSREKKESFPLTVTSAQKNPTAFYLCASRDRVNTGELFFGEGSRLTVL.